This is a list of T cell receptor beta chains from one sample in a study of cytomegalovirus exposure and HLA in healthy donors. Clones were read by immunoSEQ multiplex PCR, and TCRdb kept only the in-frame ones, dropping some. The sample records about 160,000 clones, around 79% being singletons. Sample: PBMCs. All receptors come from a man in his fifties or sixties in good health and CMV-seropositive. Each CDR3 is given with its conserved first and last residue. The D gene is left open where the match is weak. A clone size is listed for some rows: how often the clone was seen (once, few, many), or a class if it is expanded.

-,TRBD2,TRBJ2-1,TRBV11-2,TGTGCCAGCAGCCGTCAACTAGCGGGAGGGGGTAATGAGCAGTTCTTC,CASSRQLAGGGNEQFF
once,TRBD2,TRBJ2-7,TRBV28,TGTGCCAGCAGTCTCGGACTAGCGGGCTACGAGCAGTACTTC,CASSLGLAGYEQYF
-,-,TRBJ1-2,TRBV6-6,TGTGCCAGCAGTTACGGCCCCTCCCCCTATGGCTACACCTTC,CASSYGPSPYGYTF
-,TRBD1,TRBJ1-4,TRBV18,TGTGCCAGCTCACCTCCCGGACAGGGTCCAACTAATGAAAAACTGTTTTTT,CASSPPGQGPTNEKLFF
-,TRBD2,TRBJ2-1,TRBV30,TGTGCCTGGAGTGTATCTAGCGGCCGCTACAATGAGCAGTTCTTC,CAWSVSSGRYNEQFF
once,-,TRBJ1-5,TRBV7-9,TGTGCCAGCAGCTTAGAGGGATGGGTTCCGGGAGATCAGCCCCAGCATTTT,CASSLEGWVPGDQPQHF
-,TRBD2,TRBJ2-5,TRBV7-8,TGTGCCAGCAGCTTAGAGGGACTAGCAAAGACCCAGTACTTC,CASSLEGLAKTQYF
few,-,TRBJ2-5,TRBV28,TGTGCCAGCACGAAAGGAGGGAAAGAGACCCAGTACTTC,CASTKGGKETQYF
-,TRBD1,TRBJ1-2,TRBV15,TGTGCCACCAGCAGAGGCGGGACAGGGATGAACTATGGCTACACCTTC,CATSRGGTGMNYGYTF
few,-,TRBJ2-5,TRBV7-2,TGTGCCAGCAGCTTACAGGGTCAAGAGACCCAGTACTTC,CASSLQGQETQYF
-,TRBD1,TRBJ1-2,TRBV10-3,TGTGCCATCAGTGCCCGGACAGGTCTTAACTATGGCTACACCTTC,CAISARTGLNYGYTF
-,-,TRBJ2-1,TRBV27,TGTGCCAGCAGTTTAGTCGGGGTGGGGGGATACAATGAGCAGTTCTTC,CASSLVGVGGYNEQFF
-,-,TRBJ2-3,TRBV10-1,TGCGCCAGCAGTGACGGGTGGAAATCTACCCGCACAGATACGCAGTATTTT,CASSDGWKSTRTDTQYF
once,-,TRBJ2-7,TRBV5-1,TGCGCCAGCAGCTTGGTATCGGGAATCTACGAGCAGTACTTC,CASSLVSGIYEQYF
-,-,TRBJ2-5,TRBV11-1,TGTGCCAGCAGCTTGAACTCCCCGGAAGAGACCCAGTACTTC,CASSLNSPEETQYF
-,TRBD2,TRBJ2-7,TRBV18,TGTGCCAGCTCACCACAGGGACTAGCGCGACCCGAGCAGTACTTC,CASSPQGLARPEQYF
-,-,TRBJ1-3,TRBV29-1,TGCAGCGTTGAAGGACAGACCTCTGGAAACACCATATATTTT,CSVEGQTSGNTIYF
-,-,TRBJ1-3,TRBV29-1,TGCAGCGTCCAAATGACAGGAGGTGGAAACACCATATATTTT,CSVQMTGGGNTIYF
-,-,TRBJ1-2,TRBV19,TGTGCCAGTAGGGTCAAGACAGGAGCTAACTATGGCTACACCTTC,CASRVKTGANYGYTF
-,-,TRBJ2-3,TRBV19,TGTGCCAGTAGTATGATGTCTAGGTCTACGCAGTATTTT,CASSMMSRSTQYF
once,-,TRBJ2-4,TRBV27,TGTGCCAGCAGTCCATGGGGGGATACAGGGGTGGACATTCAGTACTTC,CASSPWGDTGVDIQYF
-,-,TRBJ2-1,TRBV10-1,TGCGCCAGCAGTGAGCAGGCGGGATCCTACAATGAGCAGTTCTTC,CASSEQAGSYNEQFF
-,-,TRBJ1-5,TRBV30,TGTGCCTGGAGCCTCGACTATCAGCCCCAGCATTTT,CAWSLDYQPQHF
-,-,TRBJ1-5,TRBV7-7,TGTGCTAGCAGCTTAGTGGGGACAACTCCTCCTGGAAGCAATCAGCCCCAGCATTTT,CASSLVGTTPPGSNQPQHF
-,-,TRBJ2-2,TRBV11-3,TGTGCCAGCAGCCCCCGGTCGAGCGGGGAGCTGTTTTTT,CASSPRSSGELFF
few,TRBD1,TRBJ2-1,TRBV2,TGTGCCAGCAGACTCGACAGGGCCAATGAGCAGTTCTTC,CASRLDRANEQFF